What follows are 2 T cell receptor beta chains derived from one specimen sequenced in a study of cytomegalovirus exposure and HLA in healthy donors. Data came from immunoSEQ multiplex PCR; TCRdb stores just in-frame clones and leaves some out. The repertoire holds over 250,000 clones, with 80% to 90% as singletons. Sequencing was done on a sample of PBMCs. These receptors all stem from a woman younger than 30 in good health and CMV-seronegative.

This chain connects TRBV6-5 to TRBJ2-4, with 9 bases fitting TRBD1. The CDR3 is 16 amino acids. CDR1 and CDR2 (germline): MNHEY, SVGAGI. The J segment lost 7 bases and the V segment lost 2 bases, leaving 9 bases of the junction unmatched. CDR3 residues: CASSYRLDRGRNIQYF. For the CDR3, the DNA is TGTGCCAGCAGTTACCGCCTGGACAGGGGTCGCAACATTCAGTACTTC.

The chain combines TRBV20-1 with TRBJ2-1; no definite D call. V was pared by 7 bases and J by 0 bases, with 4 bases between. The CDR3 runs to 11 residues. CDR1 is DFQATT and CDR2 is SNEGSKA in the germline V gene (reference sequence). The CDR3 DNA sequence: TGCAGTGGGAGCTCCTACAATGAGCAGTTCTTC. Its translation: CSGSSYNEQFF.